Below are 22 T cell receptor beta chains sequenced from a single sample in a study of blood T cell repertoires in COVID-19. The method was immunoSEQ multiplex PCR; TCRdb's version includes in-frame clones alone and lacks a portion of them. This sample carries 50,000 to 60,000 clones, about 91% of them seen once, and the ten largest clones take 3.5% to 4%. Source material: peripheral blood. These receptors came from a man aged 35-49 years with COVID-19, enrolled during active disease.

This sequence joins TRBV4-2 and TRBJ2-7, with D possibly matching TRBD1 (6 bases). CDR1 LGHNA and CDR2 YNFKEQ come from the germline V gene. V was trimmed by 1 base and J by 4 bases, leaving 20 bases between them. The CDR3 totals 17 residues. CDR3 residues: CASSQGSTGHGEYEQYF. The CDR3 DNA follows: TGTGCCAGCAGCCAAGGGAGCACGGGACACGGCGAGTACGAGCAGTACTTC.

The chain joins TRBV11-2 to TRBJ1-2; weak D call: TRBD1 (6 bases). The CDR3 covers 14 residues. From germline, CDR1 is SGHAT and CDR2 FQNNGV. The germline V and J ends were trimmed by 6 bases and 2 bases, with 13 bases remaining between them. The CDR3, as DNA: TGTGCCAGCAGGGGCCGGACAGCAAACTATGGCTACACCTTC. Translation gives CASRGRTANYGYTF.

This chain joins TRBV18 and TRBJ2-3; 11 bases line up with TRBD2. Germline V gene data show CDR1 as KGHSH and CDR2 as LQKENI. V shed 3 bases and J 1 base; nucleotides not matched to a gene: 6. This CDR3 has 17 residues. As DNA, the CDR3 is TGTGCCAGCTCACCTTCCCCGGGACTAGCGGGCACAGATACGCAGTATTTT. Translating it yields CASSPSPGLAGTDTQYF.

The gene calls are TRBV7-9 and TRBJ2-3; 13 nucleotides line up with TRBD2. V shed 2 bases and J 0 bases; nucleotides not matched to a gene: 8. The CDR3 is made up of 19 amino acids. Germline V CDR1 and CDR2: SEHNR, FQNEAQ (reference sequence). The CDR3 loop reads CASSLITSGGAYSTDTQYF. CDR3 sequence (DNA): TGTGCCAGCAGCTTAATCACTAGCGGGGGGGCCTATAGCACAGATACGCAGTATTTT.

V is TRBV24-1 and J is TRBJ2-6, with D possibly matching TRBD1 (6 bases). Trimming removed 3 bases from V and 2 bases from J, with 16 bases in between. The CDR3 is made up of 18 amino acids. CDR1 is KGHDR, CDR2 SFDVKD, per germline. Written as DNA, the CDR3 is TGTGCCACCAGTGATCCAGATAAGCACAGGGCTGGGGCCAACGTCCTGACTTTC. It specifies CATSDPDKHRAGANVLTF.

V gene TRBV3-1 (or the pseudogene TRBV3-2) combines with J gene TRBJ2-7; D is undetermined. The CDR3 is 15 residues long. Trimming removed 4 bases at V and 7 bases at J, with 20 bases between. Germline CDR1 and CDR2: LGHDT and YNNKEL (reference sequence). For the CDR3, the DNA is TGTGCCAGCAGCCCACCGACCCCACTACCGGTAGAGCAGTACTTC. Protein sequence: CASSPPTPLPVEQYF.

This clone is a singleton in its sample. The rearrangement joins TRBV15 to TRBJ1-2; a weak D match, TRBD1 (5 bases). Trimming stripped 0 bases from V and 0 bases from J, with 11 bases between. Germline V gene sequence: CDR1 LNHNV, CDR2 YYDKDF (reference sequence). The CDR3 totals 16 residues. The CDR3 DNA follows: TGTGCCACCAGCAGAGATGGGGCCGACCCTAACTATGGCTACACCTTC. This codes for CATSRDGADPNYGYTF.

The genes are TRBV25-1 and TRBJ2-3, with a possible D match to TRBD1 (6 bases). V was shortened by 2 bases and J by 7 bases, with 16 bases between the two germline ends. In germline, CDR1 is MGHDK, CDR2 SYGVNS. This CDR3 has 15 amino acids. This chain's CDR3 is CASSETTGSGNTQYF. The CDR3 region has the DNA TGTGCCAGCAGTGAAACAACAGGGTCGGGGAATACGCAGTATTTT.

This chain connects TRBV28 to TRBJ2-3, with 9 bases aligning to TRBD2. Germline trimming cut 3 bases from V and 2 bases from J; bases unmatched to any gene: 12. The germline V gene encodes CDR1 MDHEN and CDR2 SYDVKM. The CDR3 extends over 18 amino acids. The CDR3, as DNA: TGTGCCAGCAGTTTGGGGCCTAGCGGGGAAACCTACACAGATACGCAGTATTTT. Its translation: CASSLGPSGETYTDTQYF. The full variable domain, its missing parts supplied by reference TRBV28 and TRBJ2-3, is DVKVTQSSRYLVKRTGEKVFLECVQDMDHENMFWYRQDPGLGLRLIYFSYDVKMKEKGDIPEGYSVSREKKERFSLILESASTNQTSMYLCASSLGPSGETYTDTQYFGPGTRLTVL.

This chain joins TRBV5-8 and TRBJ2-5; TRBD2 matches 12 bases. After removal of 0 bases from V and 2 bases from J, the junction contained 5 bases not matched to a gene. This CDR3 has 17 residues. Germline V gene data show CDR1 as SGHTS and CDR2 as YDEGEE. CDR3 protein: CASSLGLAGVGQETQYF. CDR3 DNA sequence: TGTGCCAGCAGCTTGGGACTAGCGGGAGTGGGACAAGAGACCCAGTACTTC. Based on the CDR3 plus reference TRBV5-8 and TRBJ2-5, the full variable domain is EAGVTQSPTHLIKTRGQQATLRCSPISGHTSVYWYQQALGLGLQFLLWYDEGEERNRGNFPPRFSGRQFPNYSSELNVNALELEDSALYLCASSLGLAGVGQETQYFGPGTRLLVL.

The genes are TRBV5-6 and TRBJ2-7; the match to TRBD1 covers 9 bases. After removal of 3 bases from V and 6 bases from J, the junction contained 4 bases not matched to a gene. This CDR3 has 13 amino acids. Germline assignment: CDR1 SGHDT and CDR2 YYEEEE. For the CDR3, the DNA is TGTGCCAGCAGCTGGACAGGGGTGTCCGAGCAGTACTTC. This sequence encodes CASSWTGVSEQYF.

This chain uses TRBV7-9 with TRBJ1-2; TRBD1 aligns across 10 bases. The CDR3 runs 15 residues. CDR1 and CDR2 (germline): SEHNR, FQNEAQ (reference sequence). V lost 5 bases and J lost 4; bases outside the gene matches: 7. CDR3 sequence: CASSVTGGRIYGYTF. CDR3 bases: TGTGCCAGCAGCGTGACAGGGGGCAGGATCTATGGCTACACCTTC.

The gene calls are TRBV4-1 and TRBJ1-1, with no clear D. Germline V gene sequence: CDR1 MGHRA, CDR2 YSYEKL. V lost 3 bases to trimming and J lost 0 bases, with 11 bases between them. This CDR3 is built from 15 residues. The CDR3 is CASSQEVGMNTEAFF. Here the CDR3 DNA reads TGCGCCAGCAGCCAGGAGGTGGGTATGAACACTGAAGCTTTCTTT.

V is TRBV14 and J is TRBJ2-7, with 8 positions matching TRBD1. J was trimmed by 3 bases and V by 4 bases; bases with no gene match: 5. CDR3 length equals 14 residues. Germline lookup yields CDR1 SGHDN and CDR2 FVKESK. CDR3 protein: CASSPYDRGYEQYF. The CDR3 region has the DNA TGTGCCAGCAGCCCATACGACAGGGGCTACGAGCAGTACTTC. Looking up the rest from reference TRBV14 and TRBJ2-7 gives the full variable domain: EAGVTQFPSHSVIEKGQTVTLRCDPISGHDNLYWYRRVMGKEIKFLLHFVKESKQDESGMPNNRFLAERTGGTYSTLKVQPAELEDSGVYFCASSPYDRGYEQYFGPGTRLTVT.

This chain links TRBV9 with TRBJ2-5; the D gene is possibly TRBD2 (6 bases). Per the germline V gene, CDR1 is SGDLS and CDR2 is YYNGEE. CDR3 length equals 15 residues. Trimming stripped 0 bases from V and 5 bases from J, with 14 bases between. The CDR3 DNA reads as TGTGCCAGCAGCGTAGAGATTGGAGGGGCCGAGACCCAGTACTTC. This gives the protein CASSVEIGGAETQYF. Drawing the rest from reference TRBV9 and TRBJ2-5, the complete variable domain is DSGVTQTPKHLITATGQRVTLRCSPRSGDLSVYWYQQSLDQGLQFLIQYYNGEERAKGNILERFSAQQFPDLHSELNLSSLELGDSALYFCASSVEIGGAETQYFGPGTRLLVL.

This sequence joins TRBV12-5 and TRBJ2-3; D remains unclear. This CDR3 has 13 amino acids. The V gene's germline CDR1 is LGHNT and CDR2 FRNRAP. V lost 5 bases and J 1 base, leaving 7 bases between the germline ends. CDR3 region: CASGPGGTDTQYF. The CDR3 nucleotides are TGTGCTAGTGGTCCAGGTGGCACAGATACGCAGTATTTT.

This chain uses TRBV11-3 with TRBJ2-1; 11 bases are a match to TRBD2. The CDR3 is made up of 15 amino acids. Per the germline V gene, CDR1 is SGHNT and CDR2 is YENEEA. V lost 4 bases and J lost 3; bases outside the gene matches: 2. The CDR3: CASSSGTSGYNEQFF. The CDR3, as DNA: TGTGCCAGCAGCTCCGGGACTAGCGGCTACAATGAGCAGTTCTTC.

The chain carries TRBV14 and TRBJ1-1, with TRBD1 as a possible D gene (5 bases). Germline CDR1 SGHDN, CDR2 FVKESK. The CDR3 loop spans 14 amino acids. V lost 4 bases to trimming and J lost 5 bases, with 14 bases between them. CDR3 nucleotide sequence: TGTGCCAGCAGCCCCCTTACAGGTATTACTGAAGCTTTCTTT. Protein sequence: CASSPLTGITEAFF. Full variable domain (remainder filled in from reference TRBV14 and TRBJ1-1): EAGVTQFPSHSVIEKGQTVTLRCDPISGHDNLYWYRRVMGKEIKFLLHFVKESKQDESGMPNNRFLAERTGGTYSTLKVQPAELEDSGVYFCASSPLTGITEAFFGQGTRLTVV.

This clone was counted once. This chain links TRBV27 with TRBJ2-3; D uncertain. The CDR3 contains 12 residues. V was clipped by 4 bases and J by 2 bases, with 4 bases between them. The germline V gene has CDR1 MNHEY and CDR2 SMNVEV (reference sequence). The CDR3 here is CASSSYTDTQYF. The CDR3 bases are TGTGCCAGCAGTTCCTACACAGATACGCAGTATTTT.

J is TRBJ2-1 and V is TRBV28, with 11 bases lining up with TRBD2. Germline V gene lookup returns CDR1 MDHEN and CDR2 SYDVKM. V dropped 4 bases and J dropped 4; count of bases not matched to a gene: 3. The length of the CDR3 is 15 residues. CDR3 coding DNA: TGTGCCAGCAGTTCTCTAGCGGGAGGTTACAATGAGCAGTTCTTC. Protein product: CASSSLAGGYNEQFF.

This clone was picked up a small number of times. The junction and the germline gene differ at one end; a read error may be behind it. The chain is built from TRBV5-1 and TRBJ2-2, with TRBD1 matching 7 bases. This CDR3 is 15 amino acids long. The V gene's germline CDR1 is SGHRS and CDR2 YFSETQ. The CDR3, as DNA: TGCGCCAGCAGCTCTGGACAGGCTAACACGGGGGAGCTGTTTTTT. Its translation: CASSSGQANTGELFF.

The chain uses TRBV15 and TRBJ1-2, with D uncertain. The V end lost 0 bases, the J end lost 5 bases, and 13 bases lay between the germline ends. Per the germline V gene, CDR1 is LNHNV and CDR2 is YYDKDF (reference sequence). The CDR3 extends over 15 amino acids. The CDR3 loop reads CATSREGVVPYGYTF. The CDR3 coding sequence is TGTGCCACCAGCAGAGAAGGAGTGGTACCTTATGGCTACACCTTC.